This is a list of T cell receptor beta chains from one sample in a study of OX40 agonist ivuxolimab in advanced cancers. Sequenced by immunoSEQ multiplex PCR; TCRdb stores in-frame clones only, minus some. The sample lists about 94,000 clones, about 90% seen once, with under 0.95% in the top ten. The sequences come from CD4+ or CD8+ T cells sorted from blood, collected in a trial of the OX40 agonist ivuxolimab. Source of these receptors: an adult with an advanced solid tumor such as melanoma, head and neck, liver or kidney cancer. Both conserved end residues are part of each CDR3. The order of the fields is clone size, V gene, D gene, J gene, CDR3 protein, CDR3 DNA. D genes are given only for firm matches. Expanded clones are given a class, and other clones once, few, many or no size at all.

abundance: .; v_gene: TRBV6-1; d_gene: .; j_gene: TRBJ1-2; CDR3aa: CASSESSGGYTF; CDR3nt: TGTGCCAGCAGTGAATCCAGCGGTGGCTACACCTTC
abundance: .; v_gene: TRBV5-1; d_gene: .; j_gene: TRBJ2-3; CDR3aa: CASSPRGGTDTQYF; CDR3nt: TGCGCCAGCAGCCCGCGAGGGGGAACAGATACGCAGTATTTT
abundance: .; v_gene: TRBV5-8; d_gene: .; j_gene: TRBJ1-2; CDR3aa: CASSPGRVRDYGYTF; CDR3nt: TGTGCCAGCAGCCCTGGGAGGGTAAGGGACTATGGCTACACCTTC
abundance: .; v_gene: TRBV12-5; d_gene: TRBD2; j_gene: TRBJ2-3; CDR3aa: CASARWEGGDTQYF; CDR3nt: TGTGCTAGTGCTCGGTGGGAGGGAGGCGATACGCAGTATTTT
abundance: .; v_gene: TRBV27; d_gene: .; j_gene: TRBJ1-2; CDR3aa: CASSFQPGGGYGYTF; CDR3nt: TGTGCCAGCAGTTTCCAGCCTGGAGGGGGCTATGGCTACACCTTC
abundance: .; v_gene: TRBV25-1; d_gene: .; j_gene: TRBJ1-1; CDR3aa: CASSDRLGAPTEAFF; CDR3nt: TGTGCCAGCAGTGATCGTCTTGGGGCCCCCACTGAAGCTTTCTTT
abundance: once; v_gene: TRBV19; d_gene: .; j_gene: TRBJ2-7; CDR3aa: CASSIARDQNEQYF; CDR3nt: TGTGCCAGTAGTATCGCCAGGGATCAGAACGAGCAGTACTTC
abundance: .; v_gene: TRBV19; d_gene: .; j_gene: TRBJ2-7; CDR3aa: CASTLRHGGTYEQYF; CDR3nt: TGTGCCAGTACCCTCCGCCATGGGGGAACCTACGAGCAGTACTTC
abundance: .; v_gene: TRBV7-2; d_gene: .; j_gene: TRBJ1-3; CDR3aa: CASSLAAPSSGNTIYF; CDR3nt: TGTGCCAGCAGCTTAGCTGCCCCGAGCTCTGGAAACACCATATATTTT
abundance: .; v_gene: TRBV11-2; d_gene: .; j_gene: TRBJ2-6; CDR3aa: CASSQRSSGANVLTF; CDR3nt: TGTGCCAGCAGCCAGCGTTCCTCTGGGGCCAACGTCCTGACTTTC
abundance: .; v_gene: TRBV10-3; d_gene: .; j_gene: TRBJ2-7; CDR3aa: CAISTPASDEQYF; CDR3nt: TGTGCCATCAGTACGCCAGCTAGCGACGAGCAGTACTTC
abundance: .; v_gene: TRBV19; d_gene: TRBD1; j_gene: TRBJ1-1; CDR3aa: CASSRDRQNTEAFF; CDR3nt: TGTGCCAGTAGTCGGGACAGACAGAACACTGAAGCTTTCTTT
abundance: .; v_gene: TRBV7-2; d_gene: TRBD2; j_gene: TRBJ2-7; CDR3aa: CASSFGTSPWDRQYF; CDR3nt: TGTGCCAGCAGCTTTGGGACTAGCCCTTGGGACCGGCAGTACTTC
abundance: .; v_gene: TRBV6-7; d_gene: .; j_gene: TRBJ1-4; CDR3aa: CASSAPGQTNEKLFF; CDR3nt: TGTGCCAGCAGTGCGCCAGGACAGACTAATGAAAAACTGTTTTTT